This T cell receptor beta chain was retrieved from a study of vaccination effects on CD4 cells after COVID-19. The protocol was immunoSEQ multiplex PCR, while the TCRdb copy is restricted to in-frame clones and leaves out a portion. The table has 60,000 to 90,000 clones, around 80% seen once. Study observations and caveats: Clonal contraction was marked in infection- and vaccine-induced clones late after vaccination.

Trimming removed 6 bases from V and 12 bases from J, with 20 bases in between. Germline lookup yields CDR1 MGHDK and CDR2 SYGVNS. This CDR3 is built from 13 residues. Ahead of sequencing, the ViraFEST assay grew antigen-specific CD4+ T cells using viral peptide pools. Scientists isolated CD4+ T cells after an approximately 10-day culture period ended. BNT162b2 vaccine or mRNA-1273 vaccine was given to participants in two doses. Negative nucleocapsid antibody tests before and after vaccination confirmed no previous SARS-CoV-2 infection. After approximately 2 million PBMC were placed in each well, they were cultured with approximately 9.4 IU/ml IL-2 and 10 ug/ml peptides. This clone was counted between two and nine times. The antigen remains unidentified.

The specimen comprised CD4+ T cells from PBMCs cultured with HCoV-229E spike peptides, sampled after COVID-19 vaccination. The chain couples TRBV25-1 to TRBJ1-1, with D perhaps matching TRBD1 (6 bases). The TCR sequence derives from a human donor who received a COVID-19 vaccine. The CDR3 sequence: CASSLGGASFSFF. The CDR3 nucleotides read TGTGCCAGCAGCCTTGGGGGGGCTTCGTTTTCTTTCTTT. The full variable domain, with the rest looked up from reference TRBV25-1 and TRBJ1-1, is EADIYQTPRYLVIGTGKKITLECSQTMGHDKMYWYQQDPGMELHLIHYSYGVNSTEKGDLSSESTVSRIRTEHFPLTLESARPSHTSQYLCASSLGGASFSFFGQGTRLTVV.